The 21 T cell receptor beta chains in this list originate from one sample, sequenced in a study of regulatory T cells in long-lasting Graves disease. Assembly of TCR beta libraries relied on iRepertoire HTBI primers together with Arm-PCR of CDR3 regions. TCRdb re-derived calls from the multiplex PCR reads in MiXCR, one entry per CDR3 protein. Of 540,000 or so distinct CDR3 sequences listed, around an eighth are singletons. Time point here: newly diagnosed GD, antithyroid drugs for less than 3 months. The TCR library was prepared using RNA isolated from PBMCs. The same sample was also used in a study of T cells in Graves' hyperthyroidism and ophthalmopathy.

Here the sequenced sample was peripheral blood mononuclear cells (PBMCs), taken at new diagnosis, from a patient treated with antithyroid drugs. Source of these receptors: a man in his thirties or forties with Graves disease.

Note on this clonotype: A much larger clone differs from this one at a single base, so this may be a read error. The chain has TRBV6-1 and TRBJ2-7; a possible D gene is TRBD1 (6 bases). Germline loops: CDR1 MNHNS, CDR2 SASEGT. The CDR3 covers 16 residues. CDR3: CASSETAGANYYERYF. The DNA of the CDR3 is TGTGCCAGCAGTGAAACGGCAGGGGCTAATTACTACGAGCGGTACTTC.

Ten or more counts support this clonotype. This sequence joins TRBV28 and TRBJ2-7; 8 bases fit TRBD1. V was clipped by 6 bases and J by 6 bases; unmatched bases: 4. Germline CDR1 and CDR2: MDHEN and SYDVKM. The CDR3 runs 12 residues. The CDR3 protein is CASRPGGGEQYF. The CDR3 DNA reads TGTGCCAGCAGACCAGGGGGCGGCGAGCAGTACTTC.

This clonotype has just a few counts. The chain joins TRBV20-1 to TRBJ1-5; possible D gene TRBD1, 5 bases. The CDR3 is 14 amino acids. From germline, CDR1 is DFQATT and CDR2 SNEGSKA (reference sequence). V dropped 5 bases and J dropped 4 bases, with 15 bases sitting between them. The CDR3 sequence: CSAQPATGNQPQHF. The CDR3 bases are TGCAGTGCTCAGCCTGCCACAGGTAATCAGCCCCAGCATTTT.

V gene TRBV20-1 combines with J gene TRBJ2-7; D possibly corresponds to TRBD2 (6 bases). Germline CDR1 reads DFQATT; CDR2 reads SNEGSKA (reference sequence). CDR3 length: 13 amino acids. The V gene lost 3 bases and the J gene lost 3 bases, with 12 bases spanning the gap. This CDR3 reads CSARGLRFYEQYF. The DNA for the CDR3 is TGCAGTGCTAGGGGACTCCGCTTCTACGAGCAGTACTTC.

A remark on this clonotype: A much bigger clone sits one base away, suggesting this may be a read error. J is TRBJ2-7 and V is TRBV6-1, with 7 bases matching TRBD2. The CDR3 extends over 16 amino acids. Germline CDR1 is MNHNS and CDR2 is SASEGT. The ends lost 5 bases at V and 3 bases at J; junction bases unmatched: 13. CDR3: CASSRLVGEGSYEQYF. The DNA for the CDR3 is TGTGCCAGCAGTAGACTAGTGGGGGAGGGTAGCTACGAGCAGTACTTC.

On this clonotype itself: A much larger clone lies a single base off, so this may be a read error. The chain is built from TRBV6-1 and TRBJ1-5; tentatively, D is TRBD1 (6 bases). CDR1 is MNHNS and CDR2 is SASEGT in the germline V gene. The CDR3 is 13 residues long. In DNA, the CDR3 is TGTGCCAGCAGCCAACAGGGCGGTCAGCCCCAGCGTTTT. Protein product: CASSQQGGQPQRF.

About this clonotype itself: A much bigger clone sits one base away, suggesting this may be a read error. This chain connects TRBV20-1 to TRBJ2-1; 7 positions agree with TRBD2. V lost 1 base and J lost 10; bases outside the gene matches: 13. The CDR3 loop spans 15 amino acids. Germline assignment: CDR1 DFQATT and CDR2 SNEGSKA (reference sequence). CDR3 sequence (DNA): TGCAGTGCTAGAGTGATGGCTAGCGGCTCCTACGAGCAGTTCTTC. Protein sequence: CSARVMASGSYEQFF.

This clonotype has at least ten counts. This chain links TRBV12-3 or TRBV12-4 with TRBJ2-2; 7 positions agree with TRBD2. Losses at the gene ends were 6 bases for V and 6 bases for J; bases not matched to a gene: 7. This CDR3 is 14 amino acids long. In DNA form, the CDR3 reads TGTGCCAGCAGGCTGACTAGCTCCCCCGGGGAGCTGTTTTTT. It yields the protein CASRLTSSPGELFF.

Many counts were recorded for this clonotype. This rearrangement joins TRBV15 to TRBJ1-3, with unresolved D. This CDR3 has 16 residues. V was trimmed by 3 bases and J by 0 bases, leaving 12 bases between them. The germline V gene has CDR1 LNHNV and CDR2 YYDKDF (reference sequence). CDR3 in DNA: TGTGCCACCAGCAGTCAAGGGCGGATCTCTGGAAACACCATATATTTT. Its translation is CATSSQGRISGNTIYF.

For this clonotype: Germline is not matched at one junction end, which may reflect a read error. The chain couples TRBV7-9 to TRBJ2-7, with 10 bases lining up with TRBD1. This CDR3 spans 16 amino acids. In germline, CDR1 is SEHNR, CDR2 FQNEAQ (reference sequence). The CDR3 here is CTSSLYRTGGSYEQYF. CDR3 coding DNA: TGTACCAGCAGCTTATACCGGACAGGGGGCTCCTACGAGCAGTACTTC.

This clonotype has more than one count but fewer than ten. The V call is TRBV19, the J call TRBJ2-1, with 9 bases identical to TRBD2. The CDR3 is made up of 18 amino acids. Looked up from germline, CDR1 is LNHDA and CDR2 is SQIVND (reference sequence). After removal of 1 base from V and 0 bases from J, the junction contained 7 bases not matched to a gene. The DNA for the CDR3 is TGTGCCAGTAGTATAGGAGTCCGAGCGGGAGGCTCCTACAATGAGCAGTTCTTC. It codes for CASSIGVRAGGSYNEQFF.

This clonotype was observed at least ten times. The chain couples TRBV12-3 or TRBV12-4 to TRBJ2-1; D unclear. The ends were cut back, 6 bases at V and 1 base at J, with 10 bases in the middle. The CDR3 runs 14 residues. Written as DNA, the CDR3 is TGTGCCAGCAGCCGGGCCCCGTCCTACAATGAGCAGTTCTTC. It translates to CASSRAPSYNEQFF.

For the CDR3, the DNA is TGTGCCAGCTCACCGTCTTTTTACCGAGACGACAATGGCTACACCTTC. As protein: CASSPSFYRDDNGYTF. The chain uses TRBV18 and TRBJ1-2; D call uncertain. The CDR3 is made up of 16 amino acids. Germline V CDR1 and CDR2: KGHSH, LQKENI. Between the trimmed V and J ends, which lost 3 bases and 6 bases, there was a span of 20 bases.

This clonotype was observed at least ten times. The CDR3 sequence: CASSGDRVDTEAFF. The CDR3 DNA follows: TGTGCCAGCAGTGGGGACAGGGTCGACACTGAAGCTTTCTTT. This sequence joins TRBV6-1 and TRBJ1-1; 9 bases agree with TRBD1. The CDR3 is 14 amino acids. V lost 4 bases, J lost 3 bases, and 3 bases stayed unmatched. The germline V gene encodes CDR1 MNHNS and CDR2 SASEGT.

This clonotype has a count of ten or more. The genes are TRBV30 and TRBJ2-5; D uncertain. The CDR3 totals 13 residues. The germline V gene has CDR1 GTSNPN and CDR2 SVGIG (reference sequence). V lost 3 bases, J lost 4 bases, and 12 bases lay in between. CDR3 residues: CAWRKAVVETQYF. For the CDR3, the DNA is TGTGCCTGGAGAAAGGCGGTGGTAGAGACCCAGTACTTC.

This CDR3 reads CASTPRGWGETQHF. CDR3 DNA sequence: TGTGCCAGTACCCCAAGGGGATGGGGCGAGACCCAGCATTTT. The chain joins TRBV19 to TRBJ1-5, with D possibly being TRBD1 (5 bases). This CDR3 has 14 amino acids. In germline, CDR1 is LNHDA, CDR2 SQIVND (reference sequence). The V and J ends lost 7 bases and 11 bases respectively, with 21 bases between them.

Details on this clonotype: The junction departs from the called germline gene at one end, perhaps through a read error. V usage is TRBV11-2 and J usage is TRBJ2-5; D remains unclear. The germline CDR1 and CDR2 sequences are SGHAT and FQNNGV. CDR3 length equals 12 residues. CDR3 nucleotides: TGTGCCAGCAGCCCAGTAGGTGAGACCCAGCACTTC. Translated: CASSPVGETQHF. The complete variable domain, with remaining parts taken from reference TRBV11-2 and TRBJ2-5, reads EAGVAQSPRYKIIEKRQSVAFWCNPISGHATLYWYQQILGQGPKLLIQFQNNGVVDDSQLPKDRFSAERLKGVDSTLKIQPAKLEDSAVYLCASSPVGETQHFGPGTRLLVL.

The V call is TRBV7-8, the J call TRBJ1-2; 8 bases match TRBD1. The junction had 3 bases not matched to a gene; V was cut back by 1 base and J by 8 bases. The CDR3 runs 13 residues. In germline, CDR1 is SGHVS, CDR2 FQNEAQ. The CDR3 reads CASSLDYRGGYTF. The DNA of the CDR3 is TGTGCCAGCAGCTTAGATTACAGGGGGGGCTACACCTTC.

Comment on this clonotype: At one of its ends the junction is not consistent with the germline gene, which may arise from a read error. The CDR3 protein is CARRGGAGHEQFF. CDR3 nucleotides: TGTGCCCGCAGGGGTGGAGCGGGACATGAGCAGTTCTTC. This chain uses TRBV2 with TRBJ2-1, with D perhaps matching TRBD2 (7 bases). This CDR3 has 13 amino acids. Germline CDR1 SNHLY, CDR2 FYNNEI. Using reference TRBV2 and TRBJ2-1 for the parts outside the CDR3, the full variable domain is EPEVTQTPSHQVTQMGQEVILRCVPISNHLYFYWYRQILGQKVEFLVSFYNNEISEKSEIFDDQFSVERPDGSNFTLKIRSTKLEDSAMYFCARRGGAGHEQFFGPGTRLTVL.

This clonotype was seen at least ten times. The J gene is TRBJ2-7, the V gene TRBV7-2; TRBD2 agrees at 8 bases. The CDR3 sequence is 19 residues long. Per the germline V gene, CDR1 is SGHTA and CDR2 is FQGNSA. V shed 2 bases, J shed 5 bases, and the junction held 20 bases outside the gene matches. Here the CDR3 DNA reads TGTGCCAGCAGCTTAATCATCGGGTTAGCGGGACTCCTTGGTCACGAGCAGTACTTC. The encoded protein is CASSLIIGLAGLLGHEQYF.

Regarding this clonotype: Only one base separates this from a far larger clonotype, so it likely reflects a read error. The chain employs TRBV11-2 and TRBJ2-1; 9 nucleotides match TRBD2. V was pared by 5 bases and J by 6 bases, with 14 bases of the junction left unmatched. The CDR3 totals 17 residues. The germline gives CDR1 SGHAT, CDR2 FQNNGV. The CDR3 spells CASSLYTGTSRSNEQFF. The DNA of the CDR3 is TGTGCCAGCAGCCTGTACACCGGGACTAGCAGGTCCAATGAGCAGTTCTTC.